Following are 8 T cell receptor beta chains from one sample sequenced in a study of cytomegalovirus exposure and HLA in healthy donors. In the PCR, 60 Vbeta and 13 Jbeta primers were used. Using immunoSEQ multiplex PCR, the repertoire was profiled, and TCRdb retains in-frame clones only, with some absent. Of over 75,000 clones in the sample, 84% are singletons; the top ten hold around 5.6%. Source material: PBMCs. The receptors were gathered from a woman aged 18-29 years in good health and CMV-seropositive.

V is TRBV5-1 and J is TRBJ1-2; 7 bases match TRBD1. The junction had 4 bases not matched to a gene; V was cut back by 4 bases and J by 4 bases. Per the germline V gene, CDR1 is SGHRS and CDR2 is YFSETQ. The CDR3 contains 13 residues. The CDR3 protein is CASSKDRTYGYTF. The CDR3 DNA is TGCGCCAGCAGCAAGGACAGGACCTATGGCTACACCTTC.

V gene TRBV7-3 combines with J gene TRBJ1-6, with 7 bases matching TRBD1. The length of the CDR3 is 14 residues. Germline V CDR1 and CDR2: SGHTA, FQGTGA. The V segment lost 6 bases and the J segment 10 bases; nucleotides outside the gene matches: 9. CDR3 amino acids: CASSRQGRGSPLHF. Here the CDR3 DNA reads TGTGCCAGCAGTCGACAGGGAAGGGGATCACCCCTCCACTTT.

CDR3 in amino acids: CAWSEDRGKYNEQFF. The CDR3, as DNA: TGTGCCTGGAGCGAGGACAGGGGGAAGTACAATGAGCAGTTCTTC. V usage is TRBV30 and J usage is TRBJ2-1; 10 bases are shared with TRBD1. The germline gives CDR1 GTSNPN, CDR2 SVGIG (reference sequence). V gave up 3 bases and J gave up 4 bases; unmatched junction bases: 6. The CDR3 covers 15 residues. Full variable domain (outside the CDR3, taken from reference TRBV30 and TRBJ2-1): SQTIHQWPATLVQPVGSPLSLECTVEGTSNPNLYWYRQAAGRGLQLLFYSVGIGQISSEVPQNLSASRPQDRQFILSSKKLLLSDSGFYLCAWSEDRGKYNEQFFGPGTRLTVL.

This chain links TRBV9 with TRBJ2-2; 8 nucleotides agree with TRBD2. The CDR3 has 16 residues. Germline assignment: CDR1 SGDLS and CDR2 YYNGEE. V shed 0 bases, J shed 1 base, and the junction held 2 bases outside the gene matches. CDR3 DNA sequence: TGTGCCAGCAGCGTAGAGGGACTAGTGAACACCGGGGAGCTGTTTTTT. It encodes CASSVEGLVNTGELFF.

This chain connects TRBV18 to TRBJ1-4; TRBD1 matches 10 bases. V lost 6 bases, J lost 8 bases, and 6 bases stayed unmatched. In germline, CDR1 is KGHSH, CDR2 LQKENI. The CDR3 is made up of 14 amino acids. CDR3 sequence (DNA): TGTGCCAGCTCCACAGGACAGGGGGGCGAAAAACTGTTTTTT. It is translated as CASSTGQGGEKLFF.

The rearrangement joins TRBV5-6 to TRBJ2-7; 9 bases are a match to TRBD2. V dropped 0 bases and J dropped 3; count of bases not matched to a gene: 10. Germline CDR1 SGHDT, CDR2 YYEEEE. The CDR3 spans 17 residues. CDR3 in DNA: TGTGCCAGCAGCTTGGGAGGGCAGCGGGAGGCTGTCTACGAGCAGTACTTC. This sequence encodes CASSLGGQREAVYEQYF.

The V and J genes are TRBV4-2 and TRBJ2-1, with D perhaps TRBD2 (6 bases). CDR1 LGHNA and CDR2 YNFKEQ come from the germline V gene. V was clipped by 0 bases and J by 7 bases, with 13 bases between them. This CDR3 has 15 residues. CDR3 coding DNA: TGTGCCAGCAGCCAAGATTTGGGGGAGGTTAATGAGCAGTTCTTC. Its protein product is CASSQDLGEVNEQFF.

V and J are TRBV5-1 and TRBJ2-5; 12 positions match TRBD2. The CDR3 has 18 residues. Germline V gene lookup returns CDR1 SGHRS and CDR2 YFSETQ. V lost 3 bases, J lost 2 bases, and 11 bases stayed unmatched. The CDR3 here is CASSWAAGLAGIQETQYF. In nucleotides, the CDR3 is TGCGCCAGCAGCTGGGCCGCTGGACTAGCGGGGATACAAGAGACCCAGTACTTC.